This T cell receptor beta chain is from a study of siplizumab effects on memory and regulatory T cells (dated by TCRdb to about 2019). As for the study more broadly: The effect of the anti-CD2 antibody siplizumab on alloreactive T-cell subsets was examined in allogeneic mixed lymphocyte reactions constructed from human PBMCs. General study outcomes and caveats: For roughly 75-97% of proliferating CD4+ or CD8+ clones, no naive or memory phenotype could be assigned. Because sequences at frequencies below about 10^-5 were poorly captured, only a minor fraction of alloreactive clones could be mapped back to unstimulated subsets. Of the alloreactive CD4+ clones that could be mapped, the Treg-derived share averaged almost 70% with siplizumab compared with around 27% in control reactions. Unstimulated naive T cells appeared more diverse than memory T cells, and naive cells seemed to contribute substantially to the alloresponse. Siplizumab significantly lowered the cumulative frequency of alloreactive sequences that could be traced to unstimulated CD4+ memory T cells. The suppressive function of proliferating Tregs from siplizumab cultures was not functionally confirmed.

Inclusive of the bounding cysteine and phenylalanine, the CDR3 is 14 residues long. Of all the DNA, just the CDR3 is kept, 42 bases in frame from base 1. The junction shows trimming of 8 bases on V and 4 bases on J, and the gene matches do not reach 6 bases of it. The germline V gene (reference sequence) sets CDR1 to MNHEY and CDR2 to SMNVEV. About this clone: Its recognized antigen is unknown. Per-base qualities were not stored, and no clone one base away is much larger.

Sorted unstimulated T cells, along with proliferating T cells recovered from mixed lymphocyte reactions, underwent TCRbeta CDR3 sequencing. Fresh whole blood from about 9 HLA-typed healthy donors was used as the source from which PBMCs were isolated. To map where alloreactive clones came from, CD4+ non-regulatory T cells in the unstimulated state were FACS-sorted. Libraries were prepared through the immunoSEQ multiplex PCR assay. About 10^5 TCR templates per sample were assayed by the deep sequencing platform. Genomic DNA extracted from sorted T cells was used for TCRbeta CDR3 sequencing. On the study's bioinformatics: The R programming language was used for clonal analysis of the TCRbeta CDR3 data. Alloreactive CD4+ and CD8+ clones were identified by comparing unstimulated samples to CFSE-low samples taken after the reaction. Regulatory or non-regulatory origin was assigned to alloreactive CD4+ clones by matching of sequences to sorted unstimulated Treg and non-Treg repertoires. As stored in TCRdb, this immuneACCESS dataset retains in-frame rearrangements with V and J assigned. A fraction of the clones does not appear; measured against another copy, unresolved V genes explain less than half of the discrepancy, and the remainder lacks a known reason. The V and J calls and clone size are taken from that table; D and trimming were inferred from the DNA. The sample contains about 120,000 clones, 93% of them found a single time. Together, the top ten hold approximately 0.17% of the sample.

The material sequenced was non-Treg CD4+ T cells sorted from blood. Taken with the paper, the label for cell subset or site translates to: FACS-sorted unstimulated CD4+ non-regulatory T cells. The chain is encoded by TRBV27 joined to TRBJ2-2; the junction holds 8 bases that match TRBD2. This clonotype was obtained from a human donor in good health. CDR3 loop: CASGWTSRTGELFF. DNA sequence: TGTGCCAGCGGCTGGACTAGCCGCACCGGGGAGCTGTTTTTT.